The 23 T cell receptor beta chains listed next were all sequenced from one sample in a study of cytomegalovirus exposure and HLA in healthy donors (dated 2017 in TCRdb). Receptor amplification or capture employed the immunoSEQ multiplex PCR assay. For the multiplex PCR, a mixture combining 60 forward primers for TCR Vbeta segments and 13 reverse primers for TCR Jbeta segments was used. TCRdb holds this immuneACCESS table with in-frame rearrangements only. Some clones are missing; in checked studies, unresolved V genes explain under half, and the rest has no known cause. Across this sample there are approximately 200,000 clones, with more than 60% seen only once. The ten largest clones take up 15% to 19% of the sample. The sample comprised PBMCs. The receptor source for this set is a man aged 40-55 years in good health and CMV-seronegative.

This chain joins TRBV27 and TRBJ2-7; 13 positions agree with TRBD2. This CDR3 is built from 13 residues. V shed 3 bases and J 7 bases; nucleotides not matched to a gene: 0. Germline V gene lookup returns CDR1 MNHEY and CDR2 SMNVEV (reference sequence). CDR3: CASSLGLAGEQYF. CDR3 in DNA: TGTGCCAGCAGTTTGGGACTAGCGGGAGAGCAGTACTTC.

The J gene is TRBJ1-6, the V gene TRBV7-3; D not resolved. This CDR3 spans 15 amino acids. Germline V gives CDR1 SGHTA, CDR2 FQGTGA. Trimming left V 3 bases short and J 4 bases short, with 10 bases between. The CDR3 spells CASSLRAQYNSPLHF. CDR3 DNA: TGTGCCAGCAGCTTGAGGGCGCAATATAATTCACCCCTCCACTTT.

The chain couples TRBV30 to TRBJ1-2, with a tentative D call TRBD1 (6 bases). V dropped 4 bases and J dropped 4 bases, with 16 bases sitting between them. The germline gives CDR1 GTSNPN, CDR2 SVGIG (reference sequence). The CDR3 has 14 amino acids. CDR3 in DNA: TGTGCCTGGACCACCTCGACAGGACCCTATGGCTACACCTTC. Its translation: CAWTTSTGPYGYTF.

The chain combines TRBV7-6 with TRBJ2-7; 10 bases are a match to TRBD2. V shed 5 bases, J shed 3 bases, and the junction held 10 bases outside the gene matches. CDR3 length equals 16 residues. Per germline, CDR1 SGHVS and CDR2 FNYEAQ. The CDR3 DNA reads as TGTGCCAGCAGCCCCGGCCGGACTAGCGGACTCTACGAGCAGTACTTC. Encoded protein: CASSPGRTSGLYEQYF. The full variable domain, completed using reference TRBV7-6 and TRBJ2-7, is GAGVSQSPRYKVTKRGQDVALRCDPISGHVSLYWYRQALGQGPEFLTYFNYEAQQDKSGLPNDRFSAERPEGSISTLTIQRTEQRDSAMYRCASSPGRTSGLYEQYFGPGTRLTVT.

The chain is built from TRBV5-1 and TRBJ1-2; TRBD1 aligns across 12 bases. The CDR3 has 15 amino acids. Per germline, CDR1 SGHRS and CDR2 YFSETQ. The junction had 5 bases not matched to a gene; V was cut back by 0 bases and J by 8 bases. The CDR3: CASSLAGDRGQGYTF. Here the CDR3 DNA reads TGCGCCAGCAGCTTGGCCGGGGACAGGGGGCAGGGCTACACCTTC.

The V gene is TRBV6-5, the J gene TRBJ2-1; 7 bases align to TRBD2. V was clipped by 5 bases and J by 2 bases; unmatched bases: 6. In germline, CDR1 is MNHEY, CDR2 SVGAGI. The CDR3 has 15 amino acids. The CDR3 DNA sequence: TGTGCCAGCAGTAGGAGCGGGGTGGCCTACAATGAGCAGTTCTTC. Residues: CASSRSGVAYNEQFF.

A few counts support this clone. This rearrangement joins TRBV5-8 to TRBJ2-7; 7 bases map to TRBD1. The CDR3 extends over 14 amino acids. From germline, CDR1 is SGHTS and CDR2 YDEGEE. J gave up 2 bases and V 0 bases, and 2 bases lay outside the gene matches. DNA for the CDR3: TGTGCCAGCAGCTTGGCTCAGGGGGCCTACGAGCAGTACTTC. Amino acids: CASSLAQGAYEQYF.

At least ten counts were recorded for this clone. This chain joins TRBV7-9 and TRBJ2-7, with 12 bases matching TRBD2. The CDR3 is 17 residues long. With V trimmed by 7 bases and J by 4 bases, 14 bases remained unmatched. Germline V gives CDR1 SEHNR, CDR2 FQNEAQ (reference sequence). The CDR3 DNA follows: TGTGCCAGCACCAAACCCCTCCTAGCGGGAGGGCCGTACGAGCAGTACTTC. It specifies CASTKPLLAGGPYEQYF.

The rearrangement uses TRBV4-1 and TRBJ2-7; D uncertain. Germline CDR1 and CDR2: MGHRA and YSYEKL. V gave up 1 base and J gave up 5 bases, with 3 bases separating them. The CDR3 is made up of 11 amino acids. This chain's CDR3 is CASSQANEQYF. The CDR3 DNA reads as TGCGCCAGCAGCCAAGCAAACGAGCAGTACTTC.

The chain employs TRBV28 and TRBJ2-3; TRBD2 aligns across 7 bases. The CDR3 runs to 17 residues. J lost 5 bases, V lost 3 bases, and 14 bases had no gene match. Germline values: CDR1 MDHEN, CDR2 SYDVKM. CDR3 DNA sequence: TGTGCCAGCAGTTTGGGGTTCTTGAGGGAGGGCATAGATACGCAGTATTTT. It codes for CASSLGFLREGIDTQYF.

This chain uses TRBV27 with TRBJ1-5; TRBD1 is a possible D gene (5 bases). Germline assignment: CDR1 MNHEY and CDR2 SMNVEV (reference sequence). Trimming shortened V by 8 bases and J by 6 bases, and 17 bases separated the two germline ends. CDR3 size: 14 residues. The DNA for the CDR3 is TGTGCCAGCTCAGCGTCGTCGGGGGGTCAGCCCCAGCATTTT. Its protein product is CASSASSGGQPQHF.

The chain employs TRBV7-2 and TRBJ1-5, with a weak D call TRBD1 (6 bases). This CDR3 is 16 amino acids long. V lost 2 bases, J lost 6 bases, and 17 bases lay in between. CDR1 SGHTA and CDR2 FQGNSA come from the germline V gene. The CDR3 loop is CASSLHRAANVQPQHF. CDR3 nucleotide sequence: TGTGCCAGCAGCTTACACAGGGCAGCCAATGTTCAGCCCCAGCATTTT.

This chain uses TRBV18 with TRBJ1-5, with 8 bases that match TRBD1. The CDR3 loop spans 17 amino acids. V was pared by 3 bases and J by 0 bases, with 7 bases of the junction left unmatched. Germline loops: CDR1 KGHSH, CDR2 LQKENI. The CDR3 DNA reads as TGTGCCAGCTCACCGGACAGGGCTGGGTATAGCAATCAGCCCCAGCATTTT. Its protein is CASSPDRAGYSNQPQHF.

This clone was seen just once. The chain combines TRBV5-1 with TRBJ1-2, with 7 positions matching TRBD1. The length of the CDR3 is 19 residues. V lost 4 bases and J lost 3; bases outside the gene matches: 21. The germline gives CDR1 SGHRS, CDR2 YFSETQ. CDR3 sequence: CASSPLPGQQLQDYYGYTF. The DNA for the CDR3 is TGCGCCAGCAGCCCCCTTCCGGGACAGCAACTTCAAGATTACTATGGCTACACCTTC.

The DNA of the CDR3 is TGTGCCAGCAGTTATACTCCGGGACAGGGCGCCAATGAGCAGTTCTTC. Translating gives CASSYTPGQGANEQFF. The genes are TRBV28 and TRBJ2-1; 9 nucleotides agree with TRBD1. This CDR3 has 16 amino acids. The V gene's germline CDR1 is MDHEN and CDR2 SYDVKM. V dropped 4 bases and J dropped 6; count of bases not matched to a gene: 10.

V and J are TRBV12-5 and TRBJ2-7, with a possible D match to TRBD2 (5 bases). There are 12 residues in the CDR3. The V gene lost 1 base and the J gene lost 7 bases, with 8 bases spanning the gap. Germline assignment: CDR1 LGHNT and CDR2 FRNRAP. In DNA form, the CDR3 reads TGTGCTAGTGGTTTGGAAGGAGGAGAGCAGTACTTC. It translates to CASGLEGGEQYF.

The chain combines TRBV10-2 with TRBJ1-4, with 9 positions matching TRBD1. Trimming took 3 bases from V and 8 from J; bases not matched to a gene: 7. Germline assignment: CDR1 WSHSY and CDR2 SAAADI. The CDR3 covers 15 residues. The CDR3 DNA reads TGCGCCAGCAGTGACCCCGGACAGGGGAGGGAAAAACTGTTTTTT. Encoded protein: CASSDPGQGREKLFF.

The chain is built from TRBV7-2 and TRBJ2-1, with a possible D match to TRBD2 (5 bases). The CDR3 has 13 residues. Germline V gene sequence: CDR1 SGHTA, CDR2 FQGNSA. The V and J ends lost 6 bases and 12 bases respectively, with 18 bases between them. The CDR3 nucleotides are TGTGCCAGCAGTCTCATCGAGGGTATATGGCAGTTCTTC. It codes for CASSLIEGIWQFF.

V gene TRBV7-9 combines with J gene TRBJ2-7; TRBD1 agrees at 9 bases. V trimming: 3 bases; J trimming: 1 base; junction bases outside the gene matches: 1. Germline V gene sequence: CDR1 SEHNR, CDR2 FQNEAQ (reference sequence). The CDR3 spans 14 residues. The CDR3 sequence is CASSLTGGSYEQYF. The DNA for the CDR3 is TGTGCCAGCAGCTTGACAGGGGGATCCTACGAGCAGTACTTC.

The chain employs TRBV9 and TRBJ2-7; TRBD2 matches at 12 bases. Germline values: CDR1 SGDLS, CDR2 YYNGEE. Trimming removed 0 bases from V and 5 bases from J; junction bases left unmatched: 6. The CDR3 loop spans 16 amino acids. CDR3 coding DNA: TGTGCCAGCAGCGTAGCTTCGGCTAGCGGGAGGGACGAGCAGTACTTC. It translates to CASSVASASGRDEQYF.

The genes are TRBV5-4 and TRBJ1-2; maybe TRBD1 (5 bases). Looked up from germline, CDR1 is SGHNT and CDR2 is YYREEE (reference sequence). This CDR3 is built from 14 residues. Deletions cut 0 bases from V and 3 bases from J, with 9 bases between. CDR3 protein: CASSLGGGDYGYTF. The CDR3 DNA reads as TGTGCCAGCAGCTTGGGGGGCGGGGACTATGGCTACACCTTC.

The gene calls are TRBV7-8 and TRBJ2-7; 8 bases are shared with TRBD2. The V and J ends lost 1 base and 7 bases, in that order; junction bases with no gene match: 3. Germline CDR1 and CDR2: SGHVS and FQNEAQ. The CDR3 length is 13 residues. The CDR3, as DNA: TGTGCCAGCAGCTTAGGACCGGGAGGGGAGCAGTACTTC. It is translated as CASSLGPGGEQYF.

The chain combines TRBV25-1 with TRBJ1-6; the match to TRBD1 covers 9 bases. V lost 2 bases to trimming and J lost 11 bases; unmatched junction nucleotides: 10. This CDR3 comprises 16 residues. Germline V gene data show CDR1 as MGHDK and CDR2 as SYGVNS. CDR3 DNA: TGTGCCAGCAGTGAAACAAGGGGACAGGGCGTTCCACCCCTCCACTTT. Its translation is CASSETRGQGVPPLHF.